These 27 T cell receptor beta chains originate from one sample sequenced in a study of T cells in Graves' hyperthyroidism and ophthalmopathy. Amplified TCR beta CDR3 regions derived from RNA transcripts. Carried out on the TCR CDR3, a first-round RT-PCR used the HTBI primer set. TCRdb fed the multiplex PCR reads into MiXCR, producing one record per CDR3 protein. The profile covers 240,000 or so distinct CDR3 sequences, with approximately 16% appearing a single time and 25% to 30% taken by the ten largest. The sequenced material came from blood. The receptors were gathered from a woman aged 18 to 35 with Graves' ophthalmopathy.

This clonotype has more than one count but fewer than ten. The V call is TRBV15, the J call TRBJ1-5, with 9 nucleotides matching TRBD1. Germline values: CDR1 LNHNV, CDR2 YYDKDF (reference sequence). V lost 3 bases to trimming and J lost 4 bases; unmatched junction nucleotides: 1. The CDR3 contains 14 residues. CDR3 in DNA: TGTGCCACCAGCAGGGACAGGGGTAATCAGCCCCAGCATTTT. This gives the protein CATSRDRGNQPQHF.

This clonotype has at least ten counts. The chain links TRBV7-3 to TRBJ2-1; TRBD1 matches at 12 bases. The CDR3 runs to 20 residues. V lost 5 bases and J lost 0; bases outside the gene matches: 14. CDR1 and CDR2 from the germline V gene are SGHTA and FQGTGA. The CDR3 nucleotides read TGTGCCAGCAGCCCGGAAGGGGGGACAGGGGGCTATAGCTCCTACAATGAGCAGTTCTTC. The encoded protein is CASSPEGGTGGYSSYNEQFF. Looking up the rest from reference TRBV7-3 and TRBJ2-1 gives the full variable domain: GAGVSQTPSNKVTEKGKYVELRCDPISGHTALYWYRQSLGQGPEFLIYFQGTGAADDSGLPNDRFFAVRPEGSVSTLKIQRTERGDSAVYLCASSPEGGTGGYSSYNEQFFGPGTRLTVL.

The table lists this clonotype with many counts. V gene TRBV18 combines with J gene TRBJ2-7, with D perhaps TRBD1 (5 bases). This CDR3 spans 14 amino acids. CDR1 is KGHSH and CDR2 is LQKENI in the germline V gene. V gave up 2 bases and J gave up 5 bases, with 13 bases separating them. For the CDR3, the DNA is TGTGCCAGCTCACCAGTGGCAGGGTCCCACGAGCAGTACTTC. It translates to CASSPVAGSHEQYF.

In its sample, this clonotype was seen a few times. This CDR3 reads CASSVANTYQETQYF. The CDR3 nucleotides read TGTGCCAGCAGCGTAGCGAACACCTACCAAGAGACCCAGTACTTC. The chain has TRBV9 and TRBJ2-5, with D uncertain. Trimming shortened V by 0 bases and J by 0 bases, and 9 bases separated the two germline ends. The CDR3 is made up of 15 amino acids. The germline CDR1 and CDR2 sequences are SGDLS and YYNGEE. The entire variable domain, with the rest obtained from reference TRBV9 and TRBJ2-5, is as follows: DSGVTQTPKHLITATGQRVTLRCSPRSGDLSVYWYQQSLDQGLQFLIQYYNGEERAKGNILERFSAQQFPDLHSELNLSSLELGDSALYFCASSVANTYQETQYFGPGTRLLVL.

This clonotype was found many times. The CDR3 loop is CASSQSGTPLNEQFF. CDR3 in DNA: TGTGCCAGCAGCCAGTCGGGGACCCCCTTGAATGAGCAGTTCTTC. The gene calls are TRBV4-2 and TRBJ2-1; D may be TRBD1 or TRBD2 (5 bases each). Per germline, CDR1 LGHNA and CDR2 YNFKEQ. There are 15 residues in the CDR3. Trimming took 3 bases from V and 7 from J, leaving 16 bases between them.

A note on this clonotype: A read error may be the cause here, since a much bigger clone is one base away. The V and J genes are TRBV7-9 and TRBJ1-2; D is undetermined. V lost 3 bases and J 8 bases, leaving 10 bases between the germline ends. Germline V gives CDR1 SEHNR, CDR2 FQNEAQ (reference sequence). There are 12 residues in the CDR3. CDR3 region: CASSFDVRGYTF. CDR3 coding DNA: TGTGCCAGCAGCTTCGACGTCCGCGGCTACACCTTC.

This clonotype was counted many times. The chain combines TRBV6-2 or TRBV6-3 with TRBJ2-3; D unresolved. Germline CDR1 reads MNHEY; CDR2 reads SVGEGT. The V end lost 6 bases, the J end lost 5 bases, and 3 bases lay between the germline ends. The CDR3 is made up of 10 amino acids. The DNA of the CDR3 is TGTGCCAGCAGGAGAGATACGCAGTATTTT. Translating gives CASRRDTQYF.

This clonotype was observed at least ten times. CDR3 in amino acids: CASSLNTGFGTDTQYF. The CDR3 coding sequence is TGTGCCAGCAGTTTGAACACAGGGTTTGGAACAGATACGCAGTATTTT. This chain uses TRBV27 with TRBJ2-3; D is possibly TRBD1 (6 bases). The V end lost 3 bases, the J end lost 3 bases, and 16 bases lay between the germline ends. CDR1 MNHEY and CDR2 SMNVEV come from the germline V gene (reference sequence). The CDR3 sequence is 16 residues long.

This clonotype was seen ten or more times. The chain recombines TRBV28 with TRBJ1-5; D perhaps matches TRBD1 (5 bases). V was pared by 6 bases and J by 5 bases, with 14 bases between. From germline, CDR1 is MDHEN and CDR2 SYDVKM. CDR3 length: 14 residues. CDR3 amino acids: CASRVMGGDQPQHF. The CDR3 coding sequence is TGTGCCAGCAGGGTCATGGGGGGGGATCAGCCCCAGCATTTT.

This clonotype was counted many times. In DNA form, the CDR3 reads TGTGCCAGTAGAGGAAGACAAACGAACACCGGGGAGCTGTTTTTT. This gives the protein CASRGRQTNTGELFF. The J gene is TRBJ2-2, the V gene TRBV19; D is uncertain. CDR3 length equals 15 residues. V gave up 6 bases and J gave up 0 bases, with 11 bases separating them. Germline values: CDR1 LNHDA, CDR2 SQIVND (reference sequence).

This clonotype was found once. The CDR3 DNA follows: TGTGCCAGCAGCCAGGATTGGCTAGCGGGGGGGGCTAGCACAGATACGCAGTATTTT. It translates to CASSQDWLAGGASTDTQYF. This chain connects TRBV3-1 to TRBJ2-3; 12 nucleotides match TRBD2. Trimming took 3 bases from V and 0 from J; bases not matched to a gene: 10. Germline V gives CDR1 LGHDT, CDR2 YNNKEL (reference sequence). The CDR3 sequence is 19 residues long.

This clonotype was picked up many times. The rearrangement joins TRBV10-3 to TRBJ2-3; 12 nucleotides align to TRBD2. The ends lost 3 bases at V and 1 base at J; junction bases unmatched: 5. Germline V gene sequence: CDR1 ENHRY, CDR2 SYGVKD. The CDR3 runs to 17 residues. The CDR3 protein is CAISDTRLAGGTDTQYF. CDR3 sequence (DNA): TGTGCCATCAGTGATACACGACTAGCGGGGGGCACAGATACGCAGTATTTT.

This clonotype showed up just a few times. The chain links TRBV19 to TRBJ1-4, with D possibly matching TRBD1 (5 bases). Trimming pared 3 bases from V and 0 bases from J, leaving 8 bases between. The CDR3 consists of 15 residues. Germline V lookup: CDR1 LNHDA, CDR2 SQIVND (reference sequence). DNA for the CDR3: TGTGCCAGTAGTATGAAGGGGACAACTAATGAAAAACTGTTTTTT. Translated: CASSMKGTTNEKLFF. The complete variable domain, with remaining parts taken from reference TRBV19 and TRBJ1-4, reads DGGITQSPKYLFRKEGQNVTLSCEQNLNHDAMYWYRQDPGQGLRLIYYSQIVNDFQKGDIAEGYSVSREKKESFPLTVTSAQKNPTAFYLCASSMKGTTNEKLFFGSGTQLSVL.

The sample holds many counts of this clonotype. V gene TRBV18 combines with J gene TRBJ2-1, with 14 positions matching TRBD2. CDR1 and CDR2 (germline): KGHSH, LQKENI. The CDR3 is 17 amino acids. The V and J ends lost 3 bases and 5 bases, in that order; junction bases with no gene match: 6. The CDR3 DNA is TGTGCCAGCTCACCTTCCGGACTAGCGGGGGGAAACAATGAGCAGTTCTTC. As protein: CASSPSGLAGGNNEQFF.

This clonotype has a count of ten or more. The chain's CDR3 is CASSYSSARGAFYEQYF. The DNA of the CDR3 is TGTGCCAGCAGTTACTCGAGCGCGCGGGGGGCCTTCTACGAGCAGTACTTC. This chain joins TRBV6-2 or TRBV6-3 and TRBJ2-7; 8 bases map to TRBD2. Germline loops: CDR1 MNHEY, CDR2 SVGEGT. Trimming cost V 0 bases and J 3 bases; bases outside gene matches: 10. The CDR3 spans 17 residues.

This clonotype came up many times. The V and J genes are TRBV6-2 or TRBV6-3 and TRBJ1-2; D is undetermined. V was trimmed by 2 bases and J by 2 bases, leaving 6 bases between them. The CDR3 covers 13 residues. Looked up from germline, CDR1 is MNHEY and CDR2 is SVGEGT. The CDR3 DNA follows: TGTGCCAGCAGTTACGACGGAAACTATGGCTACACCTTC. Its protein is CASSYDGNYGYTF.

In its sample, this clonotype was seen a few times. The rearrangement links TRBV4-2 to TRBJ2-7; 7 bases map to TRBD1. The V segment lost 3 bases and the J segment 7 bases; nucleotides outside the gene matches: 12. Germline V gene sequence: CDR1 LGHNA, CDR2 YNFKEQ. The CDR3 totals 15 residues. CDR3 nucleotide sequence: TGTGCCAGCAGCCAGCTGACAGGGACAAATGGGGAGCAGTACTTC. It is translated as CASSQLTGTNGEQYF.

This clonotype appeared many times. The chain links TRBV11-3 to TRBJ2-1, with D perhaps given as TRBD1 or TRBD2 (5 bases each). V shed 0 bases and J shed 5 bases, with 14 bases lying between them. The germline gives CDR1 SGHNT, CDR2 YENEEA. This CDR3 contains 16 residues. DNA for the CDR3: TGTGCCAGCAGCTTAGATCCCGGGACCTATAACAATGAGCAGTTCTTC. Its protein product is CASSLDPGTYNNEQFF.

In the case of this clonotype: At one boundary the junction diverges from the germline segment, which might be a read error. Written as DNA, the CDR3 is TGTGCCGCCAGTGATTTCTGGCAGGACACCTACGAGCAGTACTTC. Residues: CAASDFWQDTYEQYF. The V call is TRBV24-1, the J call TRBJ2-7; weak D call: TRBD1 (5 bases). This CDR3 spans 15 amino acids. Germline assignment: CDR1 KGHDR and CDR2 SFDVKD.

This clonotype was seen at least ten times. The chain carries TRBV20-1 and TRBJ2-5; TRBD2 aligns across 10 bases. CDR1 is DFQATT and CDR2 is SNEGSKA in the germline V gene (reference sequence). J gave up 6 bases and V 7 bases, and 11 bases lay outside the gene matches. The CDR3 has 14 residues. Here the CDR3 reads CSGRLAGPGQTQYF. CDR3 nucleotides: TGCAGTGGCAGACTAGCGGGTCCGGGGCAGACCCAGTACTTC.

In its sample, this clonotype was seen many times. The chain combines TRBV29-1 with TRBJ2-3; perhaps TRBD2 as D (6 bases). The germline V gene has CDR1 SQVTM and CDR2 ANQGSEA. V was trimmed by 1 base and J by 1 base, leaving 12 bases between them. The length of the CDR3 is 15 residues. CDR3 bases: TGCAGCGTTGAAGGTGGAGGGGTCGGCACAGATACGCAGTATTTT. Translation gives CSVEGGGVGTDTQYF.

This clonotype came up many times. The chain has TRBV6-2 or TRBV6-3 and TRBJ1-1; weak D call: TRBD1 (6 bases). From germline, CDR1 is MNHEY and CDR2 SVGEGT. With 8 bases removed from V and 8 bases from J, the gap between germline ends came to 12 bases. The CDR3 length is 11 residues. This CDR3 reads CASSGGAEAFF. CDR3 DNA sequence: TGTGCCAGCTCGGGGGGGGCGGAAGCTTTCTTT.

In this sample, this clonotype turned up many times. The chain links TRBV7-8 to TRBJ2-7, with 9 bases lining up with TRBD1. The CDR3 is 15 amino acids. The germline V gene has CDR1 SGHVS and CDR2 FQNEAQ. V shed 2 bases, J shed 7 bases, and the junction held 9 bases outside the gene matches. CDR3 DNA sequence: TGTGCCAGCAGCTTAACCCCAACAGGGGGCGCTGAGCAGTACTTC. This translates into CASSLTPTGGAEQYF.

This clonotype was counted at least ten times. The chain uses TRBV4-1 and TRBJ1-1; maybe TRBD1 (5 bases). Germline loops: CDR1 MGHRA, CDR2 YSYEKL. Deletions cut 3 bases from V and 4 bases from J, with 12 bases between. The CDR3 runs to 14 residues. The CDR3 protein is CASSHTGSLTEAFF. The CDR3 nucleotides read TGCGCCAGCAGCCACACAGGATCTCTCACTGAAGCTTTCTTT.

The chain combines TRBV19 with TRBJ2-7, with 10 bases fitting TRBD1. Germline lookup yields CDR1 LNHDA and CDR2 SQIVND (reference sequence). The CDR3 sequence is 15 residues long. J lost 0 bases, V lost 6 bases, and 5 bases had no gene match. CDR3 amino acids: CASRGTGASSYEQYF. The CDR3 DNA sequence: TGTGCCAGTAGGGGGACAGGGGCGAGCTCCTACGAGCAGTACTTC.

The V call is TRBV9, the J call TRBJ2-7, with D possibly matching TRBD2 (5 bases). The CDR3 is 14 residues long. The V gene lost 2 bases and the J gene lost 3 bases, with 12 bases spanning the gap. Germline loops: CDR1 SGDLS, CDR2 YYNGEE. CDR3 in DNA: TGTGCCAGCAGCGTCGGTGCGGGTGGCTACGAGCAGTACTTC. This codes for CASSVGAGGYEQYF.

This clonotype has ten or more counts. The rearrangement uses TRBV5-6 and TRBJ1-1; D is uncertain. The germline V gene has CDR1 SGHDT and CDR2 YYEEEE. V shed 3 bases and J shed 5 bases, with 14 bases lying between them. This CDR3 region has 14 residues. DNA for the CDR3: TGTGCCAGCAGCTGGTGGAGGAGGGCTACTGAAGCTTTCTTT. Its translation is CASSWWRRATEAFF.